Given below is one T cell receptor beta chain in context. Its antigen target is currently unknown. There are no base qualities to consult, and no much larger clone falls within one base. Sequences SEHNR (CDR1) and FQNEAQ (CDR2) are obtained from the germline V gene (reference sequence). At the junction V is shortened by 5 bases and J by 8 bases; bases outside the gene matches: 9. Including cysteine and phenylalanine, the CDR3 has 15 amino acids. The read is trimmed to its CDR3 DNA, 45 bases read in frame from base 1. The data were taken from a study of T cell repertoires in cytomegalovirus infection (dated by TCRdb to between 2018 and 2021). Regarding the research as a whole: Donor HLA type was relevant to the analysis, as public TCR beta signatures indicated carriage of CMV infection together with the matching HLA type. Results and caveats for the whole study, not just this receptor: The ex vivo response was dominated by HLA-C-restricted CMV-specific TCR beta clonotypes, and the single most frequent clonotype in two of eight donors was supplied by these HLA-C-restricted clonotypes. Cumulative frequency of public TCR beta family members discriminated carriers of CMV infection plus the relevant HLA type in this cohort and an independent 352-donor cohort.

Sequenced on an Illumina HiSeq 1500. TCRdb trimmed the raw reads at Q25, called clones with MiXCR and kept productive beta chains. Each CDR3 protein appears once, grouped with its most common genes and DNA. A total of about 130,000 distinct CDR3 sequences appear in this sample, around 25% of them only once. The ten largest clonotypes hold approximately 35% of the sample. Material for sequencing was PBMCs, sequenced either directly or after in vitro stimulation (not recorded which). The V and J genes are TRBV7-9 and TRBJ1-6; 7 bases in the junction line up with TRBD1. This clonotype was sampled from a human donor in good health (CMV status not recorded). Some clones in this sample may be carry-over from other donors' samples. CDR3 loop: CASSTERGGYSPLHF. The DNA reads TGTGCCAGCAGCACCGAGCGAGGGGGCTATTCACCCCTCCACTTT.